This TCR beta chain was captured in a study of CD8 T cells in Susac syndrome. Notes on the study in general: Within Susac syndrome CD4+ T cell repertoires, clonal expansion was not evident. Individuals included in the TCR sequencing and HLA analysis were acknowledged by the study to be relatively few in number.

After extraction with the RNeasy kit, about 0.5 to 1 ug of the RNA was reverse transcribed using random hexamers. A multiplex approach, immunoSEQ multiplex PCR, amplified TCR beta CDR3 across 54 Vbeta and 13 Jbeta. TCRdb independently ran MiXCR on the immunoSEQ multiplex PCR reads; one entry per CDR3 protein. Of 200,000 to 300,000 distinct CDR3 sequences listed, almost 97% are singletons. As concerns this clonotype: No antigen is known for it.

Isolation of CD8+ and CD4+ T cells was performed negatively, whereas enrichment of TEMRA cells was done by FACS. The sequence came from a human donor with Susac syndrome. Material for sequencing was CD4+ T cells from PBMCs.

The CDR3 sequence: CSVASGNGYTF. The CDR3 bases are TGCAGCGTTGCGTCCGGCAATGGCTACACCTTC. V is TRBV29-1 and J is TRBJ1-2; no reliable D call. Germline CDR1 and CDR2: SQVTM and ANQGSEA. Trimming removed 4 bases at V and 6 bases at J, with 9 bases between. The CDR3 totals 11 residues.